The clone carrying this T cell receptor beta chain was seen ten or more times. This sample is part of a study of blood T cells in healthy people across ages. A sample-barcoded 5' primer and a J-beta primer mix were used in a second PCR of roughly 6 to 11 cycles. From the 5' RACE reads, TCRdb called clonotypes with MiXCR, one entry per CDR3 protein. The table has hundreds of thousands of distinct CDR3 sequences, around 32% seen once; the top ten hold 15% to 17%. J gave up 0 bases and V 0 bases, and 11 bases lay outside the gene matches. Germline CDR1 reads SGHVS; CDR2 reads FQNEAQ. This CDR3 is 19 amino acids long.

Material: blood. This receptor was taken from an elderly woman in good health. The V gene is TRBV7-8, the J gene TRBJ2-5; 9 bases map to TRBD2. The CDR3 loop reads CASSLAMVAGDSYQETQYF. For the CDR3, the DNA is TGTGCCAGCAGCTTAGCGATGGTAGCGGGGGACTCGTACCAAGAGACCCAGTACTTC.